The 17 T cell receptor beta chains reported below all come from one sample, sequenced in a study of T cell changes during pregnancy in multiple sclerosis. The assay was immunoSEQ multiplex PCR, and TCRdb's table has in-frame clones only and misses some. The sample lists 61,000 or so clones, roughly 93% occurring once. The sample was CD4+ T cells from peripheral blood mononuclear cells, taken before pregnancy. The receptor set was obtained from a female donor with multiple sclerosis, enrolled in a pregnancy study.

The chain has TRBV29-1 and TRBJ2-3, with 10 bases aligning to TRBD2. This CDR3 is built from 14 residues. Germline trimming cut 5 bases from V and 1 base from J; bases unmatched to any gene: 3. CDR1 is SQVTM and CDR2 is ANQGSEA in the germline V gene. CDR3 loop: CSVTGTSGTDTQYF. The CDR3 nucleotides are TGCAGCGTTACCGGGACTAGCGGCACAGATACGCAGTATTTT.

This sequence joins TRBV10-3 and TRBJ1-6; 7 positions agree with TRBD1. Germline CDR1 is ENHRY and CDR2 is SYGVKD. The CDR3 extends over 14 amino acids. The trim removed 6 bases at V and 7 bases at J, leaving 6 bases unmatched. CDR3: CAIRTGPPNSPLHF. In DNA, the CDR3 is TGTGCCATCAGGACAGGGCCGCCGAATTCACCCCTCCACTTT.

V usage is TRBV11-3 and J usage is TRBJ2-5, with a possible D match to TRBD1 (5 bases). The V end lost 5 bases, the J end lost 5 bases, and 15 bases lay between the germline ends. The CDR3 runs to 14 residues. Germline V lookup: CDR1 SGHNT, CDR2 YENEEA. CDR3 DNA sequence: TGTGCCAGCAGCCCCTCCTGGGGCCGGGAGACCCAGTACTTC. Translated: CASSPSWGRETQYF.

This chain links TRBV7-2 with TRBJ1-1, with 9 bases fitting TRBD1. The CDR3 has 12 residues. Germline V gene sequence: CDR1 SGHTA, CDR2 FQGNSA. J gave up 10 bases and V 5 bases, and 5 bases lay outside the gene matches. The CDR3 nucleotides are TGTGCCAGCAGCCCTGGGACAGGGCTAGCTTTCTTT. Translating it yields CASSPGTGLAFF. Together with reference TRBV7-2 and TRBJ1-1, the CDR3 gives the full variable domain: GAGVSQSPSNKVTEKGKDVELRCDPISGHTALYWYRQSLGQGLEFLIYFQGNSAPDKSGLPSDRFSAERTGGSVSTLTIQRTQQEDSAVYLCASSPGTGLAFFGQGTRLTVV.

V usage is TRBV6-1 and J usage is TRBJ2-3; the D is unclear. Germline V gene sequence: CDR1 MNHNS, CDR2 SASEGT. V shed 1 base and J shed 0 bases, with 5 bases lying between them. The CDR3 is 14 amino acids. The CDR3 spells CASSEDGSTDTQYF. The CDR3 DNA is TGTGCCAGCAGTGAAGACGGTAGCACAGATACGCAGTATTTT.

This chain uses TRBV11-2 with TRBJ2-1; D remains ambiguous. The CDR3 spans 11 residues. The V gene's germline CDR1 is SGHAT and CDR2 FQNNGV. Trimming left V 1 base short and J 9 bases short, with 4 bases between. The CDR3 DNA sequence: TGTGCCAGCAGCTTAGCGGGTGAGCAGTTCTTC. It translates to CASSLAGEQFF.

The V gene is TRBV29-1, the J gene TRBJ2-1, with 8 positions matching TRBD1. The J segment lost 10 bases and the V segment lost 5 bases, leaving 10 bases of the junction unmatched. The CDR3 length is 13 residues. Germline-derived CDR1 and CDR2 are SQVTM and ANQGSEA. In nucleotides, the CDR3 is TGCAGCGTTACGTTCCTACAGGGGGGAGAGCAGTTCTTC. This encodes CSVTFLQGGEQFF.

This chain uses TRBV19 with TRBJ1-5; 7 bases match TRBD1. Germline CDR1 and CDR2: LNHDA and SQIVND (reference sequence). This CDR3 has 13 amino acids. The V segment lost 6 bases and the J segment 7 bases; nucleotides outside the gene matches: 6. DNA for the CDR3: TGTGCCAGTAGGACAGGGAGCGGCCAGCCCCAGCATTTT. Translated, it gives CASRTGSGQPQHF.

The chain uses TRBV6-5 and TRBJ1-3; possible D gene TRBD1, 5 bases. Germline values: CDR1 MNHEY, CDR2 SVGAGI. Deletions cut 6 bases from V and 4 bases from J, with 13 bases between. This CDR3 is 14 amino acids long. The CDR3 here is CASRTDRAGNTIYF. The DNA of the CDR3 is TGTGCCAGCAGAACAGACAGAGCCGGAAACACCATATATTTT.

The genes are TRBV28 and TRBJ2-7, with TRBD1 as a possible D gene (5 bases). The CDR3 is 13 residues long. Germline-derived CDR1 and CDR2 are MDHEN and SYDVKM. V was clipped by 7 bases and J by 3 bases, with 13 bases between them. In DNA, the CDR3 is TGTGCCAGCAATCCTACAGGATACTACGAGCAGTACTTC. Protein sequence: CASNPTGYYEQYF.

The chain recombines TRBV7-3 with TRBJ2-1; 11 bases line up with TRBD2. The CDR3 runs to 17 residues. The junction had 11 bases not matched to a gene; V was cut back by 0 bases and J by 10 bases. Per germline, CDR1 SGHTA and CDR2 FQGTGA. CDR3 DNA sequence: TGTGCCAGCAGCTTAACCCAATCTAGCGGGAGGACGGGGGAGCAGTTCTTC. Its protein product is CASSLTQSSGRTGEQFF.

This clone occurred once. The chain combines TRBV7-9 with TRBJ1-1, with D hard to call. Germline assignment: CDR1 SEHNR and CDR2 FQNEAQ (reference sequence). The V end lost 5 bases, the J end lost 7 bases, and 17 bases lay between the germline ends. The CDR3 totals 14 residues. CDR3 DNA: TGTGCCAGCAGCAACCGACGGGTTATCGGTGAAGCTTTCTTT. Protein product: CASSNRRVIGEAFF.

CDR3 sequence reads: CASSPEINSGNTIYF. DNA for the CDR3: TGTGCCAGCAGCCCCGAGATCAACTCTGGAAACACCATATATTTT. The V gene is TRBV7-2, the J gene TRBJ1-3; D call uncertain. V lost 5 bases and J 0 bases, leaving 11 bases between the germline ends. The germline V gene has CDR1 SGHTA and CDR2 FQGNSA. The CDR3 contains 15 residues.

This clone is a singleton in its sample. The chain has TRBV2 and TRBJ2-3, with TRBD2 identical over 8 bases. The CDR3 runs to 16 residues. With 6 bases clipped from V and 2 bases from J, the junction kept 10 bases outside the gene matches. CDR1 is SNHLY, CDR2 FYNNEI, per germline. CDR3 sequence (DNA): TGTGCCAGCAGGAAACCGGGACTAGTATCCACAGATACGCAGTATTTT. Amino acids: CASRKPGLVSTDTQYF.

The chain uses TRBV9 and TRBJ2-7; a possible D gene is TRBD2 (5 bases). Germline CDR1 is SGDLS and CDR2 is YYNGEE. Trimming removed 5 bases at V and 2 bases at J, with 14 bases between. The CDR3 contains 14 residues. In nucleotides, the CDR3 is TGTGCCAGCAGTCCTCGTGGAGGCACCTACGAGCAGTACTTC. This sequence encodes CASSPRGGTYEQYF.

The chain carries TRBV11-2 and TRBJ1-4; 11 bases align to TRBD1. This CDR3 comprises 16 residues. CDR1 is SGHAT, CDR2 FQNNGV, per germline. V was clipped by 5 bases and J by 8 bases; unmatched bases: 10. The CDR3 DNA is TGTGCCAGCAGCCCCACTCTAGGGACAGGGGGAGAAAAACTGTTTTTT. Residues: CASSPTLGTGGEKLFF.

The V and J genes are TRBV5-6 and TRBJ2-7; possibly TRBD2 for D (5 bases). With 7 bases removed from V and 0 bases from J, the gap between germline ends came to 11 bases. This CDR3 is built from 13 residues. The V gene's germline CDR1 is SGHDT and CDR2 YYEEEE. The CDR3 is CASWSGSSYEQYF. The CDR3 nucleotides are TGTGCCAGCTGGTCGGGGAGCTCCTACGAGCAGTACTTC.